The 27 T cell receptor beta chains presented below share a single source sample, sequenced in a study of blood T cell repertoires in COVID-19. Here immunoSEQ multiplex PCR was the method, and the copy in TCRdb shows in-frame clones only, minus some. The table has some 39,000 clones, approximately 73% seen once. The material sequenced was peripheral blood. These receptors were obtained from a man older than 75 with acute or convalescent COVID-19.

CDR3 nucleotide sequence: TGCGCCAGCAGCGATCAGGGTTCGGGGGAGCTGTTTTTT. Protein product: CASSDQGSGELFF. The chain employs TRBV5-1 and TRBJ2-2, with D perhaps matching TRBD1 (5 bases). CDR1 SGHRS and CDR2 YFSETQ come from the germline V gene. The CDR3 runs to 13 residues. V was cut by 4 bases and J by 8 bases, with 12 bases left in between.

The chain carries TRBV10-3 and TRBJ2-3; D is possibly TRBD2 (7 bases). CDR1 ENHRY and CDR2 SYGVKD come from the germline V gene. The CDR3 is 15 amino acids. V dropped 8 bases and J dropped 0 bases, with 15 bases sitting between them. CDR3 region: CAIQGGGRSTDTQYF. The CDR3 region has the DNA TGTGCCATCCAGGGCGGGGGCCGGAGCACAGATACGCAGTATTTT.

The rearrangement joins TRBV28 to TRBJ2-7, with D unresolved. From germline, CDR1 is MDHEN and CDR2 SYDVKM. Deletions cut 5 bases from V and 0 bases from J, with 5 bases between. The CDR3 has 12 residues. The CDR3 sequence is CASSASSYEQYF. Written as DNA, the CDR3 is TGTGCCAGCAGTGCTAGCTCCTACGAGCAGTACTTC. Combining the CDR3 with reference TRBV28 and TRBJ2-7 gives the whole variable domain DVKVTQSSRYLVKRTGEKVFLECVQDMDHENMFWYRQDPGLGLRLIYFSYDVKMKEKGDIPEGYSVSREKKERFSLILESASTNQTSMYLCASSASSYEQYFGPGTRLTVT.

To note about this clone: This may be a read error, as it is one base from a much larger clone. The chain is built from TRBV7-6 and TRBJ1-1; D is possibly TRBD1 (6 bases). The CDR3 is 13 residues long. Germline assignment: CDR1 SGHVS and CDR2 FNYEAQ. V lost 1 base and J 4 bases, leaving 7 bases between the germline ends. The CDR3 DNA reads as TGTGCCAGCAGCTTAGAACAGGGCACTGAAGCTTTCTTT. Its protein is CASSLEQGTEAFF.

This clone was counted only a few times. The chain joins TRBV28 to TRBJ2-3; D gene unclear. In germline, CDR1 is MDHEN, CDR2 SYDVKM. This CDR3 comprises 16 residues. The V end lost 6 bases, the J end lost 0 bases, and 16 bases lay between the germline ends. CDR3 DNA: TGTGCCAGCAGGCCCCCCTTTCCAGTCAGCACAGATACGCAGTATTTT. It translates to CASRPPFPVSTDTQYF.

This chain links TRBV6-5 with TRBJ2-1; 7 nucleotides align to TRBD2. The CDR3 has 15 residues. Germline lookup yields CDR1 MNHEY and CDR2 SVGAGI. V was clipped by 3 bases and J by 4 bases; unmatched bases: 6. CDR3 residues: CASSYGGSGYNEQFF. For the CDR3, the DNA is TGTGCCAGCAGTTATGGCGGGAGTGGTTACAATGAGCAGTTCTTC.

This clone was detected once. An end of the junction does not agree with germline; a read error may underlie this. The chain links TRBV30 to TRBJ2-5; no definite D call. CDR1 and CDR2 (germline): GTSNPN, SVGIG (reference sequence). The CDR3 is 12 amino acids. CDR3: CASSPVQETQYF. The CDR3 DNA follows: TGTGCCTCGAGTCCGGTCCAAGAGACCCAGTACTTC.

This clone was recorded only once. V usage is TRBV28 and J usage is TRBJ1-6, with 7 nucleotides matching TRBD1. Germline CDR1 MDHEN, CDR2 SYDVKM. V was clipped by 6 bases and J by 8 bases; unmatched bases: 4. This CDR3 is 13 amino acids long. The CDR3: CASRRDSYSPLHF. The CDR3 DNA reads as TGTGCCAGCAGACGGGACAGTTATTCACCCCTCCACTTT.

The chain is built from TRBV20-1 and TRBJ2-1; 9 bases fit TRBD2. V shed 3 bases and J 7 bases; nucleotides not matched to a gene: 4. Germline V gene sequence: CDR1 DFQATT, CDR2 SNEGSKA (reference sequence). The CDR3 sequence is 13 residues long. The CDR3 DNA reads as TGCAGTGCTAGTCGCGGGGGGGCTAATGAGCAGTTCTTC. This gives the protein CSASRGGANEQFF.

The V and J genes are TRBV7-2 and TRBJ2-2; 9 nucleotides line up with TRBD2. V was clipped by 5 bases and J by 6 bases; unmatched bases: 4. This CDR3 region has 14 residues. Germline CDR1 and CDR2: SGHTA and FQGNSA. The CDR3 here is CASSPGLASGELFF. For the CDR3, the DNA is TGTGCCAGCAGCCCGGGACTAGCATCCGGGGAGCTGTTTTTT. Together with reference TRBV7-2 and TRBJ2-2, the CDR3 gives the full variable domain: GAGVSQSPSNKVTEKGKDVELRCDPISGHTALYWYRQSLGQGLEFLIYFQGNSAPDKSGLPSDRFSAERTGGSVSTLTIQRTQQEDSAVYLCASSPGLASGELFFGEGSRLTVL.

This clone was detected only a few times. The chain carries TRBV18 and TRBJ1-6; tentatively, D is TRBD1 (6 bases). The V and J ends lost 2 bases and 7 bases respectively, with 12 bases between them. CDR1 and CDR2 from the germline V gene are KGHSH and LQKENI. The CDR3 has 15 amino acids. CDR3 in amino acids: CASSPGQKENSPLHF. The CDR3, as DNA: TGTGCCAGCTCACCAGGACAGAAAGAAAATTCACCCCTCCACTTT.

The chain combines TRBV28 with TRBJ1-5, with 8 bases aligning to TRBD1. Losses at the gene ends were 2 bases for V and 0 bases for J; bases not matched to a gene: 12. Germline CDR1 is MDHEN and CDR2 is SYDVKM. The CDR3 has 19 amino acids. The CDR3 spells CASSLSGQGAFYSNQPQHF. Here the CDR3 DNA reads TGTGCCAGCAGTTTAAGTGGACAGGGCGCTTTTTATAGCAATCAGCCCCAGCATTTT. Combining the CDR3 with reference TRBV28 and TRBJ1-5 gives the whole variable domain DVKVTQSSRYLVKRTGEKVFLECVQDMDHENMFWYRQDPGLGLRLIYFSYDVKMKEKGDIPEGYSVSREKKERFSLILESASTNQTSMYLCASSLSGQGAFYSNQPQHFGDGTRLSIL.

The chain combines TRBV5-1 with TRBJ1-2; D is unclear. Germline V gene sequence: CDR1 SGHRS, CDR2 YFSETQ. Trimming removed 1 base at V and 0 bases at J, with 7 bases between. The CDR3 covers 14 residues. CDR3 sequence: CASSLMLANYGYTF. CDR3 sequence (DNA): TGCGCCAGCAGCTTGATGTTAGCTAACTATGGCTACACCTTC.

The rearrangement joins TRBV5-6 to TRBJ2-1, with TRBD1 matching 7 bases. Germline CDR1 SGHDT, CDR2 YYEEEE. CDR3 length equals 14 residues. Trimming removed 2 bases from V and 9 bases from J; junction bases left unmatched: 8. This chain's CDR3 is CASSFLTGKSEQFF. Here the CDR3 DNA reads TGTGCCAGCAGCTTCCTGACAGGGAAGAGTGAGCAGTTCTTC.

V is TRBV2 and J is TRBJ2-5, with 7 positions matching TRBD1. Per the germline V gene, CDR1 is SNHLY and CDR2 is FYNNEI. Trimming removed 6 bases from V and 1 base from J; junction bases left unmatched: 5. This CDR3 has 14 amino acids. The chain's CDR3 is CASRSTGPQETQYF. The CDR3 DNA follows: TGTGCCAGCAGATCGACAGGGCCCCAAGAGACCCAGTACTTC.

The rearrangement links TRBV20-1 to TRBJ1-6; TRBD1 might be the D (6 bases). Deletions cut 3 bases from V and 7 bases from J, with 16 bases between. The germline gives CDR1 DFQATT, CDR2 SNEGSKA (reference sequence). CDR3 length: 15 residues. This chain's CDR3 is CSASPSGRGNSPLHF. In nucleotides, the CDR3 is TGCAGTGCTAGTCCAAGCGGTAGGGGGAATTCACCCCTCCACTTT.

V is TRBV29-1 and J is TRBJ2-3, with 9 bases matching TRBD2. J was trimmed by 1 base and V by 8 bases; bases with no gene match: 4. Germline values: CDR1 SQVTM, CDR2 ANQGSEA. CDR3 size: 13 residues. This CDR3 reads CSRRLAGTDTQYF. The DNA for the CDR3 is TGCAGCCGCCGACTAGCGGGCACAGATACGCAGTATTTT.

V usage is TRBV12-3 or TRBV12-4 and J usage is TRBJ2-7; D possibly corresponds to TRBD1 (5 bases). The V end was cut by 6 bases, the J end by 6 bases, with 12 bases between. This CDR3 is built from 12 residues. CDR3 in DNA: TGTGCCAGCAGCCGTACAGGTTTCGAGCAGTACTTC. It specifies CASSRTGFEQYF.

The chain carries TRBV2 and TRBJ2-7, with TRBD1 matching 9 bases. The J segment lost 2 bases and the V segment lost 10 bases, leaving 12 bases of the junction unmatched. CDR3 length: 15 residues. Germline values: CDR1 SNHLY, CDR2 FYNNEI. This CDR3 reads CATQGTGTGTYEQYF. As DNA, the CDR3 is TGTGCCACCCAAGGGACCGGGACAGGGACCTACGAGCAGTACTTC.

The V and J genes are TRBV18 and TRBJ2-3; TRBD2 matches at 7 bases. V shed 5 bases, J shed 1 base, and the junction held 3 bases outside the gene matches. Germline V CDR1 and CDR2: KGHSH, LQKENI. The CDR3 length is 14 residues. The CDR3 loop reads CASSSSGGTDTQYF. CDR3 bases: TGTGCCAGCTCATCCAGCGGGGGCACAGATACGCAGTATTTT.

CDR3 sequence (DNA): TGTGCCAGCAGCCCCCTACAGGGAAGTACTGAAGCTTTCTTT. Translating it yields CASSPLQGSTEAFF. This rearrangement joins TRBV7-2 to TRBJ1-1; tentative D call: TRBD1 (6 bases). In germline, CDR1 is SGHTA, CDR2 FQGNSA. V lost 5 bases, J lost 5 bases, and 15 bases lay in between. The CDR3 sequence is 14 residues long. The whole variable domain, filled in from reference TRBV7-2 and TRBJ1-1, reads GAGVSQSPSNKVTEKGKDVELRCDPISGHTALYWYRQSLGQGLEFLIYFQGNSAPDKSGLPSDRFSAERTGGSVSTLTIQRTQQEDSAVYLCASSPLQGSTEAFFGQGTRLTVV.

J is TRBJ1-5 and V is TRBV28; D is undetermined. Germline CDR1 is MDHEN and CDR2 is SYDVKM. V shed 5 bases and J shed 7 bases, with 12 bases lying between them. The CDR3 runs to 13 residues. CDR3 DNA: TGTGCCAGCAGTCTCCCAGGCGCGCAGCCCCAGCATTTT. It codes for CASSLPGAQPQHF.

This clone was counted a single time. The chain employs TRBV11-2 and TRBJ1-2; weak D call: TRBD1 (5 bases). This CDR3 comprises 15 residues. V was pared by 1 base and J by 2 bases, with 11 bases between. Germline assignment: CDR1 SGHAT and CDR2 FQNNGV. CDR3 protein: CASSLVGGWNYGYTF. The CDR3 DNA is TGTGCCAGCAGCTTAGTGGGGGGTTGGAACTATGGCTACACCTTC.

The J gene is TRBJ2-3, the V gene TRBV5-4, with D possibly TRBD2 on 5 matching bases. The V end lost 0 bases, the J end lost 0 bases, and 8 bases lay between the germline ends. The CDR3 contains 15 residues. Germline CDR1 is SGHNT and CDR2 is YYREEE (reference sequence). CDR3 DNA sequence: TGTGCCAGCAGCTTGGGCGGGTTTAGCACAGATACGCAGTATTTT. Protein product: CASSLGGFSTDTQYF.

The CDR3 region is CASSLGGTSTDTQYF. Written as DNA, the CDR3 is TGTGCCAGCAGCTTAGGCGGGACTAGCACAGATACGCAGTATTTT. This chain joins TRBV11-3 and TRBJ2-3, with a possible D match to TRBD2 (6 bases). This CDR3 spans 15 amino acids. CDR1 is SGHNT, CDR2 YENEEA, per germline. V lost 1 base and J 0 bases, leaving 8 bases between the germline ends.

The CDR3 region is CASSPRTSGGHRGETQYF. The CDR3 bases are TGTGCCAGCTCACCGCGGACTAGCGGGGGCCACCGGGGGGAGACCCAGTACTTC. The chain employs TRBV18 and TRBJ2-5; the match to TRBD2 covers 13 bases. Germline CDR1 is KGHSH and CDR2 is LQKENI. J lost 5 bases, V lost 3 bases, and 12 bases had no gene match. The CDR3 extends over 18 amino acids.

This clone was found a few times. The chain recombines TRBV18 with TRBJ2-2; maybe TRBD2 (5 bases). CDR3 length equals 14 residues. V gave up 2 bases and J gave up 7 bases, with 11 bases separating them. Per the germline V gene, CDR1 is KGHSH and CDR2 is LQKENI. CDR3: CASSPVRENGELFF. The CDR3 nucleotides are TGTGCCAGCTCACCAGTCCGGGAAAACGGGGAGCTGTTTTTT.